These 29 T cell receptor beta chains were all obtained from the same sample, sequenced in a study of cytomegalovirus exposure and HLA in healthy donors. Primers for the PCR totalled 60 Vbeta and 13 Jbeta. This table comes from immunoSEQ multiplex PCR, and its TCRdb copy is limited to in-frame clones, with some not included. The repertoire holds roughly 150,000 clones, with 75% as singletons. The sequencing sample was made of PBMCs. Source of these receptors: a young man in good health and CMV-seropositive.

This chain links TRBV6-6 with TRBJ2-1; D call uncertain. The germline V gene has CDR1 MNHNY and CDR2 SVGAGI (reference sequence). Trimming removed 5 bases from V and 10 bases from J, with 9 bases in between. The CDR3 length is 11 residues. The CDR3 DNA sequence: TGTGCCAGCAGTCCCCCTAGAGAGCAGTTCTTC. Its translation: CASSPPREQFF.

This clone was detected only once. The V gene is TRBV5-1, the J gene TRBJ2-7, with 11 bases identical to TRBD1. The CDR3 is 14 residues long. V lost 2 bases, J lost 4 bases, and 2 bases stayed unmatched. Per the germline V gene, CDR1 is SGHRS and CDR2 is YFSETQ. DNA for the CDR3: TGCGCCAGCAGCTTCCGGGACAGGGGGTACGAGCAGTACTTC. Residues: CASSFRDRGYEQYF.

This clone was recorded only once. The CDR3 loop reads CASRSGQFYEQYF. The DNA of the CDR3 is TGTGCCAGCAGATCGGGACAGTTTTACGAGCAGTACTTC. The chain couples TRBV11-2 to TRBJ2-7; TRBD1 agrees at 7 bases. CDR1 and CDR2 (germline): SGHAT, FQNNGV. The V and J ends lost 6 bases and 4 bases, in that order; junction bases with no gene match: 6. The CDR3 covers 13 residues.

CDR3: CASSARRGTNEKLFF. The CDR3 DNA reads as TGTGCCAGCAGTGCCCGCAGGGGAACTAATGAAAAACTGTTTTTT. The chain recombines TRBV6-5 with TRBJ1-4, with a weak D call TRBD1 (6 bases). V was trimmed by 5 bases and J by 1 base, leaving 11 bases between them. CDR1 and CDR2 (germline): MNHEY, SVGAGI. The CDR3 length is 15 residues.

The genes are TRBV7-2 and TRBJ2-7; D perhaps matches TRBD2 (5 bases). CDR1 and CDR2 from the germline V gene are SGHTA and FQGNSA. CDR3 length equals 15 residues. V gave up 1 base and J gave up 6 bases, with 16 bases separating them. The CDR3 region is CASSLGIGILPEQYF. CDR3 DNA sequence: TGTGCCAGCAGCTTAGGGATCGGGATCCTCCCCGAGCAGTACTTC.

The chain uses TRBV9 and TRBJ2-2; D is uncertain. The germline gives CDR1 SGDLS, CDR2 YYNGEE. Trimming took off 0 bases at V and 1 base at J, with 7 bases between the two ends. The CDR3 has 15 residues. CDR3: CASSVAGGNTGELFF. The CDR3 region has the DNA TGTGCCAGCAGCGTAGCGGGTGGGAACACCGGGGAGCTGTTTTTT.

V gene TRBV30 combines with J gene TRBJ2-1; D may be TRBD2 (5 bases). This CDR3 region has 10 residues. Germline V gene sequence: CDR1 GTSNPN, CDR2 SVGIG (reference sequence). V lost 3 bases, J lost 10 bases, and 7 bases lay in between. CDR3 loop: CAWRGGEQFF. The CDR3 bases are TGTGCCTGGAGGGGCGGGGAGCAGTTCTTC.

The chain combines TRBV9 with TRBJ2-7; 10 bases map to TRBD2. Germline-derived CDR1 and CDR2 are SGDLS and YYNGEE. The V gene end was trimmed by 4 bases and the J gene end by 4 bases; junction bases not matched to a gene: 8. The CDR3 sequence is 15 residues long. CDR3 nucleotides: TGTGCCAGCAGCCCGAGACTAGCGGGCGGTTACGAGCAGTACTTC. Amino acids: CASSPRLAGGYEQYF. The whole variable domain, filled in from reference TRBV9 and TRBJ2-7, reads DSGVTQTPKHLITATGQRVTLRCSPRSGDLSVYWYQQSLDQGLQFLIQYYNGEERAKGNILERFSAQQFPDLHSELNLSSLELGDSALYFCASSPRLAGGYEQYFGPGTRLTVT.

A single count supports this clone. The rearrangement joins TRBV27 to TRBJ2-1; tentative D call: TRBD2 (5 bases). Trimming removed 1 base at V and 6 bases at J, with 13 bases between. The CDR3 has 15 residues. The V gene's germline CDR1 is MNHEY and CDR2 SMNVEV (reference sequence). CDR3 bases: TGTGCCAGCAGTTTATTTGCGGGCGACCCCAATGAGCAGTTCTTC. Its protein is CASSLFAGDPNEQFF.

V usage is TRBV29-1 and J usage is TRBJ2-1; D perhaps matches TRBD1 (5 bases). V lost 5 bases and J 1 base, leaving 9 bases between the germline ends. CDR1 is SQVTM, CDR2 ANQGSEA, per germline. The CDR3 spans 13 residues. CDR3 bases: TGCAGCGTTTTCAGGGTATCCTACAATGAGCAGTTCTTC. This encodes CSVFRVSYNEQFF.

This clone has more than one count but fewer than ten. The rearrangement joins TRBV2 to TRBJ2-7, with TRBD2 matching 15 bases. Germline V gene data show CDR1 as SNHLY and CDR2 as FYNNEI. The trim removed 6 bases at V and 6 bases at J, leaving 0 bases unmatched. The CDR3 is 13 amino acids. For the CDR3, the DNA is TGTGCCAGCAGGGGACTAGCGGGAGGCGAGCAGTACTTC. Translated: CASRGLAGGEQYF.

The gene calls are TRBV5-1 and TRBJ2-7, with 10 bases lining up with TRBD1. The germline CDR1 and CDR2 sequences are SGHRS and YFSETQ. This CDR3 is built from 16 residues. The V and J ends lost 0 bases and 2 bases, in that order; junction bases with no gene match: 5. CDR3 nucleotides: TGCGCCAGCAGCTTGGATCCGGGGACAGGGGCCTACGAGCAGTACTTC. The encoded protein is CASSLDPGTGAYEQYF.

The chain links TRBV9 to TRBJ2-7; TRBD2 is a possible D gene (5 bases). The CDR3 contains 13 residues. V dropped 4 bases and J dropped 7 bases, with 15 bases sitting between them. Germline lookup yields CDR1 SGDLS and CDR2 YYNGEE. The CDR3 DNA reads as TGTGCCAGCAGCTCCAAAGTCGGGGAGGAGCAGTACTTC. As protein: CASSSKVGEEQYF.

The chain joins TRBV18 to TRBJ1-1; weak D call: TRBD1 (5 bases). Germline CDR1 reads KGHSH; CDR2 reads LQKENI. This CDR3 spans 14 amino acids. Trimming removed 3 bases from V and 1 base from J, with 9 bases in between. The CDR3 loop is CASSPMGRNTEAFF. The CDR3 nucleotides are TGTGCCAGCTCACCGATGGGGCGGAACACTGAAGCTTTCTTT.

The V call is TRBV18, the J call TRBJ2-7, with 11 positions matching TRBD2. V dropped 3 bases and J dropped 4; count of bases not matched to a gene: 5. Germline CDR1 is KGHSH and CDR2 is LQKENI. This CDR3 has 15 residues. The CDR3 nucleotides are TGTGCCAGCTCACCTGCCGGGACTAGCGGTTACGAGCAGTACTTC. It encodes CASSPAGTSGYEQYF.

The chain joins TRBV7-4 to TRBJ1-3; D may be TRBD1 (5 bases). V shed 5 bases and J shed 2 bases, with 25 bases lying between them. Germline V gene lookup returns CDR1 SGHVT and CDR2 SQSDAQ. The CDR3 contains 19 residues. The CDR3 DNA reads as TGTGCCAGCAGCCCGATATCGGGGCGGGAACCGGCTACTGGAAACACCATATATTTT. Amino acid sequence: CASSPISGREPATGNTIYF.

CDR3 sequence (DNA): TGTGCCAGTAGTATAGCGGGCGGGAGAGCGGGGTATGGCTACACCTTC. Protein sequence: CASSIAGGRAGYGYTF. The V call is TRBV19, the J call TRBJ1-2; D uncertain. The CDR3 totals 16 residues. The germline gives CDR1 LNHDA, CDR2 SQIVND (reference sequence). Trimming removed 1 base from V and 5 bases from J, with 17 bases in between.

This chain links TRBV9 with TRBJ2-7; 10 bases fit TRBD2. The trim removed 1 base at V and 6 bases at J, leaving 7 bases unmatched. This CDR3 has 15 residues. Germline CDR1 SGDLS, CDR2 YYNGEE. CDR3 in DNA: TGTGCCAGCAGCGTAAATCCTAGCGGGAGCATCGAGCAGTACTTC. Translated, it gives CASSVNPSGSIEQYF.

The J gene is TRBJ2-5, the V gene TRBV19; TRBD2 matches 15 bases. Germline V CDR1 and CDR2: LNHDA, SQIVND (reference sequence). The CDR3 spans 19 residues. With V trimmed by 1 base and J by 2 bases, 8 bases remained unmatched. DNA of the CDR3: TGTGCCAGTAGTATAGGTGGGACTAGCGGGAGGCCTTTACAAGAGACCCAGTACTTC. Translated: CASSIGGTSGRPLQETQYF.

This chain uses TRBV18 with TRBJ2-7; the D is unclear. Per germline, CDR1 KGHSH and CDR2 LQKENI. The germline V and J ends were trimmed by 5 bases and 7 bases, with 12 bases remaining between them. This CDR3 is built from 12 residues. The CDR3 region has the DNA TGTGCCAGCTCAGCCCAGAAGAGGGAGCAGTACTTC. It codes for CASSAQKREQYF.

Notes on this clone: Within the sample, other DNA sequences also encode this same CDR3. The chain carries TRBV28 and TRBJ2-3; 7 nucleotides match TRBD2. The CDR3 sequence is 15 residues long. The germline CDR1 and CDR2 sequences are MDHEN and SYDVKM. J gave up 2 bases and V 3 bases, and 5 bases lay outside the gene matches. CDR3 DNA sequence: TGTGCCAGCAGTTTGCCGAGCGGGGTCACAGATACGCAGTATTTT. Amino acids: CASSLPSGVTDTQYF.

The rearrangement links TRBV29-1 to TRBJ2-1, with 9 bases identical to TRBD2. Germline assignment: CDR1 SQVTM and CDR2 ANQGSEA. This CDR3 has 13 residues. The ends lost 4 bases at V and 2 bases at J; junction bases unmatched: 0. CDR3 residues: CSVGLAAYNEQFF. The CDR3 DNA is TGCAGCGTTGGACTAGCGGCCTACAATGAGCAGTTCTTC.

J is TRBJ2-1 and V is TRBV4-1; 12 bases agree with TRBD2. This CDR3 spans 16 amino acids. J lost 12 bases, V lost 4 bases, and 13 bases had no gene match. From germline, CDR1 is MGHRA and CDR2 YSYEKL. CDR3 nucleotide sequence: TGCGCCAGCAGCCCCAGTGGGGCTAGCGGGAGGGGAGGGCAGTTCTTC. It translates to CASSPSGASGRGGQFF.

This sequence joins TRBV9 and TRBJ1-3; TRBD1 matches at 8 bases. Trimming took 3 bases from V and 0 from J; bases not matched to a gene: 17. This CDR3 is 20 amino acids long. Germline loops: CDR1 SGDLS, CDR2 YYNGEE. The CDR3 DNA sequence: TGTGCCAGCAGCGGTTACCGGGACAGGCGAGGATCTGGCTCTGGAAACACCATATATTTT. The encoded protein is CASSGYRDRRGSGSGNTIYF.

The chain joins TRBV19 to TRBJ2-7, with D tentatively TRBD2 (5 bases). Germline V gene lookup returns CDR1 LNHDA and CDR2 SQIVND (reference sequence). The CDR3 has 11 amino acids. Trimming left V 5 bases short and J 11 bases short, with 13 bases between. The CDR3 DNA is TGTGCCAGTAGTTCCCGACTGGAGGAGTACTTC. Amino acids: CASSSRLEEYF.

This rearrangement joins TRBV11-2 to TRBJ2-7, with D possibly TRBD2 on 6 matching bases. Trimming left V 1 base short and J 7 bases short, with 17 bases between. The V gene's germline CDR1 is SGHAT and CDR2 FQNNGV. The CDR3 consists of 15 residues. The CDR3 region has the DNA TGTGCCAGCAGCTTAGGGGACTCGACCTACTGGGAGCAGTACTTC. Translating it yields CASSLGDSTYWEQYF.

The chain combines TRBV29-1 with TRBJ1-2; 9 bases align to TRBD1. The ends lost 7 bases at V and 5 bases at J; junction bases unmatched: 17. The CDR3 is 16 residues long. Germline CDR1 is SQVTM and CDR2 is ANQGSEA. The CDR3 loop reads CSGYGQGWSTGYGYTF. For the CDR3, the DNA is TGCAGCGGTTACGGACAGGGGTGGTCGACGGGTTATGGCTACACCTTC. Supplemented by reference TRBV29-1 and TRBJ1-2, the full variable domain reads SAVISQKPSRDICQRGTSLTIQCQVDSQVTMMFWYRQQPGQSLTLIATANQGSEATYESGFVIDKFPISRPNLTFSTLTVSNMSPEDSSIYLCSGYGQGWSTGYGYTFGSGTRLTVV.

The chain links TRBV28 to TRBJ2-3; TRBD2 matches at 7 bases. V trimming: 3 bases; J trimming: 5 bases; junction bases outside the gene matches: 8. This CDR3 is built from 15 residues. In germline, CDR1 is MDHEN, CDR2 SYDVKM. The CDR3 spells CASSFGGGPGDTQYF. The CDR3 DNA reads TGTGCCAGCAGTTTTGGGGGAGGGCCTGGAGATACGCAGTATTTT.

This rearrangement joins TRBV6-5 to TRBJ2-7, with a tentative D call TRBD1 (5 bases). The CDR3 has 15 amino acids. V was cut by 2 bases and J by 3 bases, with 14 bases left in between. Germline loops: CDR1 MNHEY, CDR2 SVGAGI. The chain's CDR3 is CASSYRTTAHYEQYF. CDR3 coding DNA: TGTGCCAGCAGTTACAGGACAACGGCCCACTACGAGCAGTACTTC.